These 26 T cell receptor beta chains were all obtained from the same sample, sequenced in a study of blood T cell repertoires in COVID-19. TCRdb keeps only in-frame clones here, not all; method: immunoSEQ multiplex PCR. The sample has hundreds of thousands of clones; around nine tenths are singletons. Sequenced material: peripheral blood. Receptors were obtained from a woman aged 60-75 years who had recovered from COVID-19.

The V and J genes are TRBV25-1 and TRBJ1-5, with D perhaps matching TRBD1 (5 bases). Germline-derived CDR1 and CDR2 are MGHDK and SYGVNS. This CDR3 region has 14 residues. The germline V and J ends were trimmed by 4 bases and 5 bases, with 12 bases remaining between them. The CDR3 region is CASSGGVGDQPQHF. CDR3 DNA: TGTGCCAGCAGTGGGGGGGTAGGTGATCAGCCCCAGCATTTT.

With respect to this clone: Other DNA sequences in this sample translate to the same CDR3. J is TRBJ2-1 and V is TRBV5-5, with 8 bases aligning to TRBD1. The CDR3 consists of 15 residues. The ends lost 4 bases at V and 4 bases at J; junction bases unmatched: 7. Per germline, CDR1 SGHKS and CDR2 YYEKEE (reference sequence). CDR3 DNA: TGTGCCAGCAGCCTTGGACAGGGTGGGTACAATGAGCAGTTCTTC. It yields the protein CASSLGQGGYNEQFF.

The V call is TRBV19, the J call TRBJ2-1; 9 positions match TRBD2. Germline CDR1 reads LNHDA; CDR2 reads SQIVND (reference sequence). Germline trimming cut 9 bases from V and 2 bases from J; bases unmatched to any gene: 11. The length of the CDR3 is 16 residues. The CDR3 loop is CASVAGVSGTYNEQFF. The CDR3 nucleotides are TGTGCCAGCGTAGCGGGGGTATCGGGAACCTACAATGAGCAGTTCTTC.

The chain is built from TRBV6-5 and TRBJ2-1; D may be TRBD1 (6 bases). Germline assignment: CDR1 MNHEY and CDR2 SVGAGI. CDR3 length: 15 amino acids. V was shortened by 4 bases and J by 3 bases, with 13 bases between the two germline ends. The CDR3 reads CASSSGTYLYNEQFF. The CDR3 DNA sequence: TGTGCCAGCAGTTCCGGGACATACCTCTACAATGAGCAGTTCTTC.

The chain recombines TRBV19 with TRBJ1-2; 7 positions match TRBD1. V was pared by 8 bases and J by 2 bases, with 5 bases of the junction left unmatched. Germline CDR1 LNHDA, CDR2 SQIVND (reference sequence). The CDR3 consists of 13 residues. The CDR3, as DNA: TGTGCCAGTGGAGGGACAGAGAACTATGGCTACACCTTC. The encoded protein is CASGGTENYGYTF.

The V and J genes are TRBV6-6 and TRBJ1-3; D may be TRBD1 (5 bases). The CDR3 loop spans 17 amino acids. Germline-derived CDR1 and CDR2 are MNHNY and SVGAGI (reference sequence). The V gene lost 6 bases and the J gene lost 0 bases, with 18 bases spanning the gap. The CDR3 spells CASSRSGTLSSGNTIYF. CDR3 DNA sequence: TGTGCCAGCAGCCGATCCGGGACTCTGAGCTCTGGAAACACCATATATTTT.

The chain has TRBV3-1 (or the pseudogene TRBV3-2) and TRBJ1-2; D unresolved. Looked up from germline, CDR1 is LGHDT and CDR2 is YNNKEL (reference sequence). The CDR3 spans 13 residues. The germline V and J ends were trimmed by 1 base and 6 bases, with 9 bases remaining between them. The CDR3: CASSQGVRNGYTF. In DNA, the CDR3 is TGTGCCAGCAGCCAAGGCGTCCGCAATGGCTACACCTTC.

The CDR3 loop is CAFVRCTDTQYF. CDR3 coding DNA: TGTGCCTTCGTCAGATGCACAGATACGCAGTATTTT. The chain joins TRBV9 to TRBJ2-3; D not resolved. V was clipped by 10 bases and J by 1 base, with 10 bases between them. Germline V gives CDR1 SGDLS, CDR2 YYNGEE. There are 12 residues in the CDR3. Looking up the rest from reference TRBV9 and TRBJ2-3 gives the full variable domain: DSGVTQTPKHLITATGQRVTLRCSPRSGDLSVYWYQQSLDQGLQFLIQYYNGEERAKGNILERFSAQQFPDLHSELNLSSLELGDSALYFCAFVRCTDTQYFGPGTRLTVL.

CDR3 amino acids: CASSLVGGGVTDTQYF. The CDR3 DNA sequence: TGTGCCAGCAGCTTAGTCGGCGGGGGAGTCACAGATACGCAGTATTTT. This chain joins TRBV11-3 and TRBJ2-3; TRBD2 aligns across 7 bases. This CDR3 is built from 16 residues. Germline V gene sequence: CDR1 SGHNT, CDR2 YENEEA. J lost 2 bases, V lost 1 base, and 6 bases had no gene match.

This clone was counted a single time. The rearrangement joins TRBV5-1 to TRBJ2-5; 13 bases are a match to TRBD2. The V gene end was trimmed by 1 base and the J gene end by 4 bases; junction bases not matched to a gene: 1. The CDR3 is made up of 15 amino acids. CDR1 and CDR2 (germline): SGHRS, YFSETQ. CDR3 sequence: CASSLTSGGVETQYF. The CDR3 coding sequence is TGCGCCAGCAGCTTGACTAGCGGGGGGGTAGAGACCCAGTACTTC.

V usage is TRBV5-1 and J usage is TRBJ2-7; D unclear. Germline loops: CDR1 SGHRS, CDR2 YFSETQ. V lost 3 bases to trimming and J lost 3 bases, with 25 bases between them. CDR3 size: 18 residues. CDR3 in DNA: TGCGCCAGCAGCTCCGGGTTGGCCTTTGCCAGTGGCCACTACGAGCAGTACTTC. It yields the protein CASSSGLAFASGHYEQYF.

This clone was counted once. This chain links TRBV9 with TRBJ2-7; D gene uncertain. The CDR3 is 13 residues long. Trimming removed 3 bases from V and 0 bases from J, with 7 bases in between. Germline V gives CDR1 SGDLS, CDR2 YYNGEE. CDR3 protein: CASSASGSYEQYF. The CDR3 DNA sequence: TGTGCCAGCAGCGCGAGTGGCTCCTACGAGCAGTACTTC.

CDR3 sequence reads: CARSDNRVVDTEAFF. CDR3 bases: TGTGCCAGAAGCGACAACAGGGTTGTGGACACTGAAGCTTTCTTT. The V and J genes are TRBV5-3 and TRBJ1-1; weak D call: TRBD1 (6 bases). TRBV5-3 is placed among ORFs of uncertain function. The CDR3 extends over 15 amino acids. V gave up 4 bases and J gave up 3 bases, with 16 bases separating them.

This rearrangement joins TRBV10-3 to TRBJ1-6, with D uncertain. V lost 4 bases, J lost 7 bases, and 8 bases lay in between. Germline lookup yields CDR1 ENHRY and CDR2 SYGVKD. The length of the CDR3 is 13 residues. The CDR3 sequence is CAISVAENSPLHF. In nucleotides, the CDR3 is TGTGCCATCAGTGTAGCAGAGAATTCACCCCTCCACTTT.

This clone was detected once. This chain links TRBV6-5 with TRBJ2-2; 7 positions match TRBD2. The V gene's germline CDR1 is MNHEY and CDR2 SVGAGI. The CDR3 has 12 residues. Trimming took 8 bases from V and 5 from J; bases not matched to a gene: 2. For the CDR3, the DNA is TGTGCCAGCCGGGGGGTAACCGGGGAGCTGTTTTTT. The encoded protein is CASRGVTGELFF.

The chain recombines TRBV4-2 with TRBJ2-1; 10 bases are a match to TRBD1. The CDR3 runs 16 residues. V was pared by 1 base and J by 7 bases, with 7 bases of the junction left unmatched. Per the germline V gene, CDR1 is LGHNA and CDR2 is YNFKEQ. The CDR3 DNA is TGTGCCAGCAGCCAAGGAGCAGGACAGGGGGGTAATGAGCAGTTCTTC. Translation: CASSQGAGQGGNEQFF.

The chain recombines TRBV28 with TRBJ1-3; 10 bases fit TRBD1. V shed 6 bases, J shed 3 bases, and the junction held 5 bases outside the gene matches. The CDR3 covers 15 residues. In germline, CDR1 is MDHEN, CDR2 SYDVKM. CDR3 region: CASRRQGAFGNTIYF. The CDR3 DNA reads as TGTGCCAGCAGAAGACAGGGGGCTTTTGGAAACACCATATATTTT. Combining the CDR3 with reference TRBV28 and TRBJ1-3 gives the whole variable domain DVKVTQSSRYLVKRTGEKVFLECVQDMDHENMFWYRQDPGLGLRLIYFSYDVKMKEKGDIPEGYSVSREKKERFSLILESASTNQTSMYLCASRRQGAFGNTIYFGEGSWLTVV.

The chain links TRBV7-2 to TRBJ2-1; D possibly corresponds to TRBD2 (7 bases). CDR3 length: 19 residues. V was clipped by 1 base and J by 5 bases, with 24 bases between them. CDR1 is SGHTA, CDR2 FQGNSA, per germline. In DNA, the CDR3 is TGTGCCAGCAGCTTAGTTGTCCCTTTCGGGGGGCAAAAAAACAATGAGCAGTTCTTC. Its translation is CASSLVVPFGGQKNNEQFF.

Here the CDR3 reads CASSRTVNNSPLHF. In DNA form, the CDR3 reads TGTGCCAGCAGCAGGACAGTAAATAATTCACCCCTCCACTTT. V is TRBV5-6 and J is TRBJ1-6, with D possibly being TRBD1 (6 bases). Germline V gene lookup returns CDR1 SGHDT and CDR2 YYEEEE. V dropped 4 bases and J dropped 5 bases, with 10 bases sitting between them. The CDR3 totals 14 residues.

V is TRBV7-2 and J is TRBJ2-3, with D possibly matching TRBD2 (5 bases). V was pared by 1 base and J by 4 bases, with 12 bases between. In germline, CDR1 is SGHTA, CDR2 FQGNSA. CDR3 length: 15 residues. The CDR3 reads CASSLVLVQSDTQYF. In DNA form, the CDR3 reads TGTGCCAGCAGCTTAGTACTAGTTCAGTCAGATACGCAGTATTTT.

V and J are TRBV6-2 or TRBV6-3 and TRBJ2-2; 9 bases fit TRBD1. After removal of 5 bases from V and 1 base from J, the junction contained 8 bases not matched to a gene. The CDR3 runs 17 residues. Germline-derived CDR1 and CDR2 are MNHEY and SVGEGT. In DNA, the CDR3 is TGTGCCAGCAGTCCACAGGGGGCAGGGCTGAACACCGGGGAGCTGTTTTTT. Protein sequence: CASSPQGAGLNTGELFF.

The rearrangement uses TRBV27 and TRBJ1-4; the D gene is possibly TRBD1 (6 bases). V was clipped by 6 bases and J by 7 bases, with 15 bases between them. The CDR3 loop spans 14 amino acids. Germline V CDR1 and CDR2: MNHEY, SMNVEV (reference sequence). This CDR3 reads CASRGPTGSEKLFF. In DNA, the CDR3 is TGTGCCAGCAGGGGGCCGACAGGTAGTGAAAAACTGTTTTTT.

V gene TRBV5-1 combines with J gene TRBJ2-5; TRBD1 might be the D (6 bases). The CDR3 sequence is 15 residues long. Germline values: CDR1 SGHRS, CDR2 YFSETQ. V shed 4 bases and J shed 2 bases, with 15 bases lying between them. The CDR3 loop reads CASSLFDTGQETQYF. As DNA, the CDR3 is TGCGCCAGCAGCCTCTTTGATACAGGGCAAGAGACCCAGTACTTC.

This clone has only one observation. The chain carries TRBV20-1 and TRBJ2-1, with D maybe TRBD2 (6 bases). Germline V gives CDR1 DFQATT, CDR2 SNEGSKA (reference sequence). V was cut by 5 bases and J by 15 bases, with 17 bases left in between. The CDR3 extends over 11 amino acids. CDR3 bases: TGCAGTGCTGCCCGACTGGGGGGTGGGTTCTTC. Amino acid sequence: CSAARLGGGFF.

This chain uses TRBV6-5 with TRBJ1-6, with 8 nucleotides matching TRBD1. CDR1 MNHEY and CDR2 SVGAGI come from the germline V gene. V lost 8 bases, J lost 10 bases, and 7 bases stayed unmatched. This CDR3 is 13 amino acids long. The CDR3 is CASGPGGRSPLHF. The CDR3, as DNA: TGTGCCAGCGGGCCAGGGGGCAGATCACCCCTCCACTTT.

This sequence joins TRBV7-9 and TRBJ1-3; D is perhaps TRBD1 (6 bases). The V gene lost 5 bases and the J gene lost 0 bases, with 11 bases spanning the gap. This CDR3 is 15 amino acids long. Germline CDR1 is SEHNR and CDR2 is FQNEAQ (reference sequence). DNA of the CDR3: TGTGCCAGCAGCCGTGACAGGATCTCTGGAAACACCATATATTTT. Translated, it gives CASSRDRISGNTIYF.